This passage covers 30 T cell receptor beta chains from one sample sequenced in a study of T cell repertoires in cytomegalovirus infection. TCRdb re-called the reads with MiXCR, one entry per CDR3 protein. The sample lists hundreds of thousands of distinct CDR3 sequences, roughly 42% occurring once. These receptors have no identified antigens. Here the sequenced sample was cultured PBMCs, taken from culture after CMV antigen stimulation. The receptors here all came from a human donor in good health (CMV status not recorded). Some clones in this sample may be carry-over from other donors' samples.

This CDR3 is CASNPRGGGFSYEQYF. DNA for the CDR3: TGTGCCAGCAATCCCCGGGGAGGGGGTTTCTCCTACGAGCAGTACTTC. V and J are TRBV27 and TRBJ2-7; maybe TRBD2 (7 bases). Germline CDR1 and CDR2: MNHEY and SMNVEV (reference sequence). CDR3 length: 16 residues. The V and J ends lost 7 bases and 0 bases respectively, with 19 bases between them.

The V gene is TRBV7-4, the J gene TRBJ2-1; 8 bases match TRBD1. The CDR3 is 19 residues long. The trim removed 1 base at V and 6 bases at J, leaving 17 bases unmatched. Germline values: CDR1 SGHVT, CDR2 SQSDAQ. CDR3: CASSLEYQSGTGGGNEQFF. Here the CDR3 DNA reads TGTGCCAGCAGCTTAGAGTACCAGTCCGGGACAGGTGGGGGCAATGAGCAGTTCTTC. The full variable domain, completed using reference TRBV7-4 and TRBJ2-1, is GAGVSQSPRYKVAKRGRDVALRCDSISGHVTLYWYRQTLGQGSEVLTYSQSDAQRDKSGRPSGRFSAERPERSVSTLKIQRTEQGDSAVYLCASSLEYQSGTGGGNEQFFGPGTRLTVL.

With regard to this clonotype: This may be a read error, as it is one base from a much larger clone. The V gene is TRBV11-2, the J gene TRBJ2-3, with 10 bases lining up with TRBD1. Germline CDR1 reads SGHAT; CDR2 reads FQNNGV. Trimming cost V 5 bases and J 2 bases; bases outside gene matches: 4. The length of the CDR3 is 15 residues. The CDR3 nucleotides read TGTGCCAGCAGCATAGGGACAGGGGACACAGATACGCAGTATTTT. This codes for CASSIGTGDTDTQYF.

This clonotype has more than one count but fewer than ten. The chain has TRBV7-8 and TRBJ2-3; the match to TRBD2 covers 7 bases. Germline assignment: CDR1 SGHVS and CDR2 FQNEAQ. The CDR3 contains 14 residues. V shed 5 bases and J 5 bases; nucleotides not matched to a gene: 7. The CDR3 loop reads CASSLGLVEDTQYF. The CDR3 coding sequence is TGTGCCAGCAGCCTAGGACTAGTAGAAGATACGCAGTATTTT.

This clonotype was observed a few times. The chain uses TRBV9 and TRBJ1-3; D gene uncertain. The V end lost 0 bases, the J end lost 0 bases, and 7 bases lay between the germline ends. Germline CDR1 is SGDLS and CDR2 is YYNGEE. The CDR3 runs 15 residues. The CDR3 DNA follows: TGTGCCAGCAGCGTAGAGGTCGTCTCTGGAAACACCATATATTTT. Translating gives CASSVEVVSGNTIYF.

This clonotype was detected only once. The rearrangement uses TRBV19 and TRBJ2-1; D is uncertain. The CDR3 runs 15 residues. Trimming took 6 bases from V and 4 from J, leaving 16 bases between them. Germline V gives CDR1 LNHDA, CDR2 SQIVND (reference sequence). CDR3 in DNA: TGTGCCAGTAGGGCCCGAGACACGAGATACAATGAGCAGTTCTTC. It specifies CASRARDTRYNEQFF.

This chain joins TRBV12-3 or TRBV12-4 and TRBJ1-6; TRBD1 matches at 11 bases. Trimming cost V 6 bases and J 7 bases; bases outside gene matches: 8. CDR3 length: 16 residues. Here the CDR3 reads CASSHHGTGGNSPLHF. The CDR3 DNA is TGTGCCAGCAGCCACCACGGGACAGGGGGGAATTCACCCCTCCACTTT.

The rearrangement joins TRBV11-3 to TRBJ2-2, with a tentative D call TRBD2 (6 bases). Trimming left V 2 bases short and J 3 bases short, with 10 bases between. The germline V gene has CDR1 SGHNT and CDR2 YENEEA. This CDR3 is built from 15 residues. The DNA of the CDR3 is TGTGCCAGCAGCTTAAGGACTACCTACACCGGGGAGCTGTTTTTT. It codes for CASSLRTTYTGELFF.

This clonotype turned up a few times. This rearrangement joins TRBV7-2 to TRBJ1-3; the match to TRBD1 covers 7 bases. The junction had 5 bases not matched to a gene; V was cut back by 2 bases and J by 4 bases. CDR3 length equals 15 residues. Germline V gene lookup returns CDR1 SGHTA and CDR2 FQGNSA. The CDR3 sequence: CASSLQTGAGNTIYF. CDR3 bases: TGTGCCAGCAGCTTACAAACAGGGGCGGGAAACACCATATATTTT.

This clonotype was counted at least ten times. CDR3 nucleotides: TGTGCCAGCAGGCCGAAGCGGGGGAGCTCCTACGAGCAGTACTTC. It translates to CASRPKRGSSYEQYF. The chain is built from TRBV6-1 and TRBJ2-7, with 8 bases identical to TRBD2. Trimming cost V 6 bases and J 0 bases; bases outside gene matches: 7. CDR1 is MNHNS and CDR2 is SASEGT in the germline V gene. The CDR3 length is 15 residues.

V usage is TRBV19 and J usage is TRBJ1-5, with D unclear. The CDR3 is 16 residues long. The germline V and J ends were trimmed by 3 bases and 3 bases, with 15 bases remaining between them. Germline V gene data show CDR1 as LNHDA and CDR2 as SQIVND (reference sequence). CDR3 sequence (DNA): TGTGCCAGTAGTATCGGATTGGTAGGTACCAATCAGCCCCAGCATTTT. Protein sequence: CASSIGLVGTNQPQHF.

This clonotype was picked up a small number of times. The chain combines TRBV28 with TRBJ2-1, with TRBD2 matching 15 bases. CDR1 and CDR2 from the germline V gene are MDHEN and SYDVKM. The CDR3 has 20 residues. V was clipped by 4 bases and J by 0 bases; unmatched bases: 10. CDR3 DNA: TGTGCCAGCAGTTCCCCCGGACTAGCGGGGGGGCCCAGCTCCTACAATGAGCAGTTCTTC. Its translation: CASSSPGLAGGPSSYNEQFF. The variable domain in full, completed from reference TRBV28 and TRBJ2-1, reads DVKVTQSSRYLVKRTGEKVFLECVQDMDHENMFWYRQDPGLGLRLIYFSYDVKMKEKGDIPEGYSVSREKKERFSLILESASTNQTSMYLCASSSPGLAGGPSSYNEQFFGPGTRLTVL.

The rearrangement joins TRBV7-2 to TRBJ2-3; D is possibly TRBD1 (6 bases). Trimming took off 6 bases at V and 4 bases at J, with 23 bases between the two ends. CDR1 SGHTA and CDR2 FQGNSA come from the germline V gene. CDR3 length equals 17 residues. The chain's CDR3 is CASSRFYRVSSADTQYF. As DNA, the CDR3 is TGTGCCAGCAGTCGATTTTACAGGGTCTCGAGCGCAGATACGCAGTATTTT.

The rearrangement uses TRBV10-3 and TRBJ2-6, with unresolved D. Trimming took 1 base from V and 0 from J, leaving 4 bases between them. The CDR3 covers 15 residues. Germline V gives CDR1 ENHRY, CDR2 SYGVKD. CDR3 coding DNA: TGTGCCATCAGTGAGTACCTCTCTGGGGCCAACGTCCTGACTTTC. Translated, it gives CAISEYLSGANVLTF.

This clonotype was observed a handful of times. The V gene is TRBV25-1, the J gene TRBJ2-4; D might be TRBD2 (6 bases). There are 14 residues in the CDR3. The germline gives CDR1 MGHDK, CDR2 SYGVNS. The CDR3 is CAYRENLAKNIQYF. The CDR3, as DNA: TGTGCTTACCGGGAGAACCTAGCCAAAAACATTCAGTACTTC.

This clonotype appeared a few times. V is TRBV19 and J is TRBJ2-4; tentative D call: TRBD2 (7 bases). Germline values: CDR1 LNHDA, CDR2 SQIVND (reference sequence). Trimming shortened V by 4 bases and J by 1 base, and 14 bases separated the two germline ends. CDR3 size: 16 residues. The CDR3 DNA follows: TGTGCCAGTAGTAAGAGGGGGGGATCGGCCAAAAACATTCAGTACTTC. Translating it yields CASSKRGGSAKNIQYF.

This clonotype was seen a handful of times. Mismatch with germline at one junction end may stem from a read error. The chain has TRBV7-4 and TRBJ2-4, with TRBD2 matching over 13 bases. The CDR3 sequence is 14 residues long. The germline V gene encodes CDR1 SGHVT and CDR2 SQSDAQ. The CDR3 nucleotides are TGTGCCAGCAGCTTAGCAGGACTAGCGGGAGTCGTAGTCTTC. As protein: CASSLAGLAGVVVF. The full variable domain, in which reference TRBV7-4 and TRBJ2-4 provide the parts outside the CDR3, is GAGVSQSPRYKVAKRGRDVALRCDSISGHVTLYWYRQTLGQGSEVLTYSQSDAQRDKSGRPSGRFSAERPERSVSTLKIQRTEQGDSAVYLCASSLAGLAGVVVFGAGTRLSVL.

Remarks on this clonotype: Given the absence of the conserved phenylalanine or tryptophan at the CDR3 end, a read error is likely. The rearrangement joins TRBV11-2 to TRBJ1-6; no clear D gene. This CDR3 region has 12 residues. The V gene's germline CDR1 is SGHAT and CDR2 FQNNGV. V was clipped by 2 bases and J by 8 bases, with 4 bases between them. The CDR3 region is CASSLRDSPLHL. As DNA, the CDR3 is TGTGCCAGCAGCTTAAGGGATTCACCCCTCCACTTG.

Remarks on this clonotype: The germline gene is not matched at one end of the junction; a read error may be the cause. V and J are TRBV4-1 and TRBJ2-5; D not certain. The CDR3 has 16 amino acids. Germline V lookup: CDR1 MGHRA, CDR2 YSYEKL. The CDR3, as DNA: TGTGCCAGCAGCCAAGATCGGCGTATCAATCAAGAGACCCAGTACTTC. Amino acid sequence: CASSQDRRINQETQYF.

The chain joins TRBV4-1 to TRBJ2-7; D is perhaps TRBD1 or TRBD2 (5 bases each). The V end was cut by 0 bases, the J end by 3 bases, with 15 bases between. CDR1 and CDR2 (germline): MGHRA, YSYEKL. The CDR3 runs 16 residues. The CDR3 is CASSQDREGTFYEQYF. The CDR3 region has the DNA TGCGCCAGCAGCCAAGATCGTGAGGGGACCTTCTACGAGCAGTACTTC.

The rearrangement links TRBV6-2 or TRBV6-3 to TRBJ2-7; the D is unclear. CDR3 length: 15 residues. Germline CDR1 is MNHEY and CDR2 is SVGEGT. Trimming shortened V by 2 bases and J by 4 bases, and 15 bases separated the two germline ends. The CDR3 DNA sequence: TGTGCCAGCAGTTACGGAGTGACGGGTCAATACGAGCAGTACTTC. Its translation is CASSYGVTGQYEQYF.

This clonotype was seen only a few times. The chain is built from TRBV7-2 and TRBJ2-7; 7 bases are a match to TRBD2. The V gene end was trimmed by 5 bases and the J gene end by 3 bases; junction bases not matched to a gene: 13. CDR1 and CDR2 (germline): SGHTA, FQGNSA. The CDR3 extends over 16 amino acids. As DNA, the CDR3 is TGTGCCAGCAGCCGAAGTTGGGTCGGGAGGTACTACGAGCAGTACTTC. Translating gives CASSRSWVGRYYEQYF.

This clonotype came up a few times. This chain uses TRBV6-1 with TRBJ2-6; no reliable D call. This CDR3 contains 13 residues. Germline lookup yields CDR1 MNHNS and CDR2 SASEGT. Deletions cut 8 bases from V and 1 base from J, with 6 bases between. The CDR3 reads CASFTSGANVLTF. CDR3 nucleotides: TGTGCCAGCTTTACGTCTGGGGCCAACGTCCTGACTTTC.

The rearrangement links TRBV6-6 to TRBJ2-2; no firm D call. Per the germline V gene, CDR1 is MNHNY and CDR2 is SVGAGI (reference sequence). CDR3 length: 14 amino acids. The V and J ends lost 7 bases and 0 bases respectively, with 9 bases between them. The chain's CDR3 is CASIWAANTGELFF. For the CDR3, the DNA is TGTGCCAGCATCTGGGCGGCGAACACCGGGGAGCTGTTTTTT.

This clonotype was detected a few times. This rearrangement joins TRBV11-3 to TRBJ2-3; D remains ambiguous. Germline CDR1 and CDR2: SGHNT and YENEEA. The CDR3 loop spans 13 amino acids. V was clipped by 5 bases and J by 6 bases, with 12 bases between them. The CDR3 DNA reads TGTGCCAGCAGCCGACGCTCCGGGGATACGCAGTATTTT. Translating it yields CASSRRSGDTQYF.

This clonotype was detected only a few times. The chain combines TRBV7-8 with TRBJ2-1, with 8 bases aligning to TRBD2. This CDR3 has 17 residues. CDR1 and CDR2 from the germline V gene are SGHVS and FQNEAQ. The V segment lost 8 bases and the J segment 7 bases; nucleotides outside the gene matches: 19. CDR3 DNA sequence: TGTGCCAGCGCTCAATCTCACTCCGGGAGGGCCGGGAATGAGCAGTTCTTC. This sequence encodes CASAQSHSGRAGNEQFF.

A word on this clonotype: Being one base from a much bigger clone, this may be a read error. The rearrangement uses TRBV7-2 and TRBJ2-7; 13 bases are a match to TRBD2. Germline CDR1 reads SGHTA; CDR2 reads FQGNSA. The CDR3 is 19 amino acids. V lost 5 bases, J lost 0 bases, and 13 bases stayed unmatched. The CDR3 spells CTSSPFGTSGVRGSYEQYF. The CDR3, as DNA: TGTACCAGCAGCCCGTTTGGGACTAGCGGGGTACGGGGCTCCTACGAGCAGTACTTC.

This chain links TRBV12-3 or TRBV12-4 with TRBJ1-5; TRBD1 aligns across 9 bases. CDR3 length: 13 amino acids. V lost 5 bases, J lost 6 bases, and 2 bases stayed unmatched. The CDR3 is CASSTTGGQPQHF. CDR3 bases: TGTGCCAGCAGTACGACAGGGGGTCAGCCCCAGCATTTT.

This clonotype was recorded a few times. The rearrangement uses TRBV28 and TRBJ2-3, with D uncertain. Germline V gene sequence: CDR1 MDHEN, CDR2 SYDVKM. The length of the CDR3 is 16 residues. V lost 6 bases to trimming and J lost 3 bases, with 19 bases between them. CDR3 coding DNA: TGTGCCAGCAGCCACCCCGCCCCGCAAAAGACAGATACGCAGTATTTT. This translates into CASSHPAPQKTDTQYF.

This sequence joins TRBV19 and TRBJ2-7; 9 bases map to TRBD2. Germline trimming cut 7 bases from V and 6 bases from J; bases unmatched to any gene: 10. Germline V CDR1 and CDR2: LNHDA, SQIVND (reference sequence). The CDR3 covers 14 residues. The CDR3 protein is CASNFGGLAAEQYF. The CDR3 DNA follows: TGTGCCAGTAACTTCGGGGGACTAGCTGCCGAGCAGTACTTC.